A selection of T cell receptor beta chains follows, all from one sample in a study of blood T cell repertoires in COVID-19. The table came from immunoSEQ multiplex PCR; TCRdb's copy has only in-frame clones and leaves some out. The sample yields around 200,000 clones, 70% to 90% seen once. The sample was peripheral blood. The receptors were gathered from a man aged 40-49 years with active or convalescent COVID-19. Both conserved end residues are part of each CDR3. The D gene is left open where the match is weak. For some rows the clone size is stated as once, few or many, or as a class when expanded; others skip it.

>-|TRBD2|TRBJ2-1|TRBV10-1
TGCGCCAGCAGTGAGTCGGGGGGGACGGAAAATGAGCAGTTCTTC
CASSESGGTENEQFF
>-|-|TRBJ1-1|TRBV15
TGTGCCACCAGCAGAGAATCAACGGTGAACACTGAAGCTTTCTTT
CATSRESTVNTEAFF
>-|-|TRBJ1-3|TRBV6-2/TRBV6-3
TGTGCCAGCAGTTTTGGCAGCGCCTCTGGAAACACCATATATTTT
CASSFGSASGNTIYF
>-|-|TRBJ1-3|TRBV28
TGTGCCAGCAGTTTGGGGCAACCTGGAAACACCATATATTTT
CASSLGQPGNTIYF
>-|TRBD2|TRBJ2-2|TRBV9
TGTGCCAGCAGCGTCTATCCTAGCGGGAACACCGGGGAGCTGTTTTTT
CASSVYPSGNTGELFF
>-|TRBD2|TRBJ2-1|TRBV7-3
TGTGCCAGCAGCTTAGGGGCTAGCGGGGGAAGCTCCTACAATGAGCAGTTCTTC
CASSLGASGGSSYNEQFF
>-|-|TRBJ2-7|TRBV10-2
TGCGCCAGCAGTCGACAGTTCGACGAGCAGTACTTC
CASSRQFDEQYF
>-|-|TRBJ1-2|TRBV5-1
TGCGCCAGCAGCTTATCGGTTAACTATGGCTACACCTTC
CASSLSVNYGYTF
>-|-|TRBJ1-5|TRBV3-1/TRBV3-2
TGTGCCAGCAGCCAGAGGCAGGGTGGCAATCAGCCCCAGCATTTT
CASSQRQGGNQPQHF
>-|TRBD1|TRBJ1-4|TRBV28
TGTGCCAGCAGTAGGACAGGAGGTGTTGAAAAACTGTTTTTT
CASSRTGGVEKLFF
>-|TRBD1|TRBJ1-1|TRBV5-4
TGTGCCAGCAGCTTGCCTGGGACAGGACTGGAAGCTTTCTTT
CASSLPGTGLEAFF
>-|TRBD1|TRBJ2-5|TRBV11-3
TGTGCCAGCAGCTTAGGGACAGGTCCTCAAGAGACCCAGTACTTC
CASSLGTGPQETQYF
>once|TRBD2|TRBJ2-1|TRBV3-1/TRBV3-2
TGTGCCAGCAGACCGAGCGGGGGCTCCTACAATGAGCAGTTCTTC
CASRPSGGSYNEQFF
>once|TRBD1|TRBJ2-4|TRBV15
TGTGCCACCACGGACAGGAACATTCAGTACTTC
CATTDRNIQYF
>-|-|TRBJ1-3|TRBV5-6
TGTGCCAGCAGCGGCGGGGTTTTCTCTGGAAACACCATATATTTT
CASSGGVFSGNTIYF
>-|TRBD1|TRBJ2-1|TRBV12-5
TGTGCTAGTGGTGATCCCGGGACAGGCCACAATGAGCAGTTCTTC
CASGDPGTGHNEQFF
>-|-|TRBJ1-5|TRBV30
TGTGCCTGGAGCCGACAGGGCAATCAGCCCCAGCATTTT
CAWSRQGNQPQHF
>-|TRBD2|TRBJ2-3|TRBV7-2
TGTGCCAGCAGCTTAGGACTAGCTGGAGATACGCAGTATTTT
CASSLGLAGDTQYF
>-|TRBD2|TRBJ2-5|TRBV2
TGTGCCAGCAGTGATCGGGGGGGGCCGGGAGAGACCCAGTACTTC
CASSDRGGPGETQYF
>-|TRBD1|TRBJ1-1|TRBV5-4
TGTGCCAGCAGCCAACAGGGGGGGAACACTGAAGCTTTCTTT
CASSQQGGNTEAFF
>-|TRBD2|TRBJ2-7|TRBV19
TGTGCCAGTAGTCCTTCTAGCGGGGGGTACGAGCAGTACTTC
CASSPSSGGYEQYF
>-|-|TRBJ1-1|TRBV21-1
TGTGCCAGTTTCACACGCCGGGGGAACACTGAAGCTTTCTTT
CASFTRRGNTEAFF
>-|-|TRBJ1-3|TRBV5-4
TGTGCCAGCAGCTTGGAAGGCGGGAGCTCTGGAAACACCATATATTTT
CASSLEGGSSGNTIYF
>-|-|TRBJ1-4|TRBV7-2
TGTGCCAGCAGCTTCGGCCCCGAGGAACTGTTTTTT
CASSFGPEELFF
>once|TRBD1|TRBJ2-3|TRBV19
TGTGCCAGTAAGGGACAGGGAGCTTTGGTCACAGATACGCAGTATTTT
CASKGQGALVTDTQYF
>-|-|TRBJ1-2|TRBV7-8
TGTGCCAGCAGCCAACGACAGAGCCACTATGGCTACACCTTC
CASSQRQSHYGYTF
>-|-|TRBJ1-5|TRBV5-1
TGCGCCAGCAGCTTGGGGGGGGATCAGCCCCAGCATTTT
CASSLGGDQPQHF
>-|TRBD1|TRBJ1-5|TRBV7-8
TGTGCCAGCAGCGTCGACAGGGGGGAACCCCAGCATTTT
CASSVDRGEPQHF
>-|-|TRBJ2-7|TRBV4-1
TGCGCCAGCAGCCAAAGGGACACAACCTACGAGCAGTACTTC
CASSQRDTTYEQYF
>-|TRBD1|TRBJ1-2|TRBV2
TGTGCCCCCGCCAAAGGAGGGGGCACTGGCTACACCTTC
CAPAKGGGTGYTF
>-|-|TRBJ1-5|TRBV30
TGTGCCTGGAAAGATCCAGGGGATTCGCGACAGCCCCAGCATTTT
CAWKDPGDSRQPQHF
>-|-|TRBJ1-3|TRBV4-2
TGTGCCAGCAGCCAAGATGGAGGGTCGAACACCATATATTTT
CASSQDGGSNTIYF
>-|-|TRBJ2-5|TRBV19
TGTGCCAGTAATGAGGATCCACAACAAGAGACCCAGTACTTC
CASNEDPQQETQYF
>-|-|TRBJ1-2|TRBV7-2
TGTGCCAGCGCTTCAGGGTTCCATGGCTACACCTTC
CASASGFHGYTF
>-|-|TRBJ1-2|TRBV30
TGTGCCTGGAGTTCAACAGCCTATGGCTACACCTTC
CAWSSTAYGYTF
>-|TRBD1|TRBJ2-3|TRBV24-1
TGTGCCACCATAGGACAGGGGGTAGGGGAAAGAGATACGCAGTATTTT
CATIGQGVGERDTQYF
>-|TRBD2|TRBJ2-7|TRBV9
TGTGCCAGCAGCGTAGCTCCTAGCGGGGACTACGAGCAGTACTTC
CASSVAPSGDYEQYF
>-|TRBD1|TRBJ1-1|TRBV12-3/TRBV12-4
TGTGCGACAGGGGGCTGGGACACTGAAGCTTTCTTT
CATGGWDTEAFF
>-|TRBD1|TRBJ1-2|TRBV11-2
TGTGCCAGCAGCGGATCCGGGACAGTGGATCCCAACTATGGCTACACCTTC
CASSGSGTVDPNYGYTF
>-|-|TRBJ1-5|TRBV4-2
TGTGCCAGCAGCCAAGATGTGGGGCAGGAAAGTCAGCCCCAGCATTTT
CASSQDVGQESQPQHF
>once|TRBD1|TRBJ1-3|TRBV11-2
TGTGCCAGCAGCTTCTCCGGGACAGCCTACTCTGGAAACACCATATATTTT
CASSFSGTAYSGNTIYF
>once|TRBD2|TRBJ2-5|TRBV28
TGTGCCAGCAGTTTAGGAACTAGCGATTTGGGGACCCAGTACTTC
CASSLGTSDLGTQYF
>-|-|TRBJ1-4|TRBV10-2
TGCGCCAGCAGTCTCCAGATAGCGGAAAAACTGTTTTTT
CASSLQIAEKLFF
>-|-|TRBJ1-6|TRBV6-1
TGTGCCAGCAGTGAGGATCCGGGGGTAAATTCACCCCTCCACTTT
CASSEDPGVNSPLHF
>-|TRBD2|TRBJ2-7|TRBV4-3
TGCGCCAGCAGCCAAGATGCTAGCGGGGGTTCCTACGAGCAGTACTTC
CASSQDASGGSYEQYF
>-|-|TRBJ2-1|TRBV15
TGTGCCACCAGCAGAGGATGGCCACCCCGCCAAACCTACAATGAGCAGTTCTTC
CATSRGWPPRQTYNEQFF
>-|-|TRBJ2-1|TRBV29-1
TGCAGCGTTGAACCCCCCGACAGATTCTACAATGAGCAGTTCTTC
CSVEPPDRFYNEQFF
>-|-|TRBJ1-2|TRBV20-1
TGCAGTGCTAGTAACGAGTATGGCTACACCTTC
CSASNEYGYTF
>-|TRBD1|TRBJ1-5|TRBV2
TGTGCCAGCAGGTTCGACCGGGGACAGGGCTATACCAGACAGCCCCAGCATTTT
CASRFDRGQGYTRQPQHF
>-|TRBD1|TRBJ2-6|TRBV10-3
TGTGCCATCAGTGACCAGGGGGTTGGTACTGGGGCCAACGTCCTGACTTTC
CAISDQGVGTGANVLTF
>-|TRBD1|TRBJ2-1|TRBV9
TGTGCCAGCAGCGTAGCGACAGGGGAATGGGAGCAGTTCTTC
CASSVATGEWEQFF
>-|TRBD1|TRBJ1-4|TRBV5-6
TGTGCCAGCAGCCTCGGGACAGTTCCTAATGAAAAACTGTTTTTT
CASSLGTVPNEKLFF
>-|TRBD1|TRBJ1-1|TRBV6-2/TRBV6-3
TGTGCCAGCAGCATGACAGGGGGGAACACTGAAGCTTTCTTT
CASSMTGGNTEAFF
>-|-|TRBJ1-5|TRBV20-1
TGCAGTGCCACGGAACAGGGACCCCAGCATTTT
CSATEQGPQHF